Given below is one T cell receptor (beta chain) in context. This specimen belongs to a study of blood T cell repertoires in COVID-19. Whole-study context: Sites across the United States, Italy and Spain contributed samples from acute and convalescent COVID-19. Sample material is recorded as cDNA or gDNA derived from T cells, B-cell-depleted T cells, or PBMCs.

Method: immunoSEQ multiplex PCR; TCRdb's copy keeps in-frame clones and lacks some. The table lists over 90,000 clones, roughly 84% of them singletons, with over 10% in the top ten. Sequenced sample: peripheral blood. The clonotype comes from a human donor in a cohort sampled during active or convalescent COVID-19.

For the CDR3, the DNA is TGTGCCAGCAGTGCAGGGGGGCGGCCCCAGCATTTT. This gives the protein CASSAGGRPQHF. This chain connects TRBV25-1 to TRBJ1-5; 7 positions match TRBD1. Germline V gene data show CDR1 as MGHDK and CDR2 as SYGVNS. With V trimmed by 4 bases and J by 9 bases, 3 bases remained unmatched. The CDR3 is 12 residues long.